This T cell receptor beta chain comes out of a study of blood T cell repertoires in COVID-19. Overall study: Acute and convalescent COVID-19 specimens originated in the United States, Italy and Spain. Sources were T cells, B-cell-depleted T cells, or PBMCs; the material itself was cDNA or gDNA.

The method was immunoSEQ multiplex PCR; TCRdb's version includes in-frame clones alone and lacks a portion of them. The table lists around 160,000 clones, around nine tenths of them singletons. CDR1 and CDR2 from the germline V gene are SGHNT and YYREEE (reference sequence). V was shortened by 4 bases and J by 5 bases, with 16 bases between the two germline ends. This CDR3 is built from 15 residues. The rearrangement uses TRBV5-4 and TRBJ2-4, with D perhaps TRBD2 (6 bases). The sequenced sample consisted of peripheral blood. The receptor was isolated from a human donor in a cohort sampled during active COVID-19. For the CDR3, the DNA is TGTGCCAGCAGCCCCGAACCGCGGGGTGAAAACATTCAGTACTTC. Translating it yields CASSPEPRGENIQYF.